The 12 T cell receptor beta chains below all came from one sample that was sequenced in a study of T cells in Graves' hyperthyroidism and ophthalmopathy (dated by TCRdb to about 2019). The receptor library was made with multiplex PCR. This sample was sequenced with an Illumina HiSeq 2000. TCR beta CDR3 regions were amplified from RNA transcripts. The TCR CDR3 was subjected to a first round of RT-PCR using the HTBI primer set and the Qiagen OneStep RT-PCR kit. TCRdb cleaned the public reads at Q25 with fastp, built clones with MiXCR and kept in-frame beta chains. Each entry is one CDR3 protein sequence, shown with its most common DNA and genes. In this sample the table shows about 720,000 distinct CDR3 sequences, 16% of which occur a single time. Around 8% of the sample is in the top ten clones. The sample consisted of blood. The receptors derive from a man younger than 30 with Graves' hyperthyroidism.

A few counts support this clonotype. The chain couples TRBV10-3 to TRBJ2-1; TRBD2 might be the D (6 bases). The V and J ends lost 3 bases and 7 bases respectively, with 19 bases between them. The CDR3 sequence is 16 residues long. Looked up from germline, CDR1 is ENHRY and CDR2 is SYGVKD. CDR3: CAISDSSTRRFNEQFF. The DNA for the CDR3 is TGTGCCATCAGTGACTCCTCGACTAGACGGTTTAATGAGCAGTTCTTC.

Remarks on this clonotype: A read error is possible here, since a much larger clone lies one base away. The chain employs TRBV24-1 and TRBJ2-1; D is possibly TRBD2 (6 bases). Trimming cost V 4 bases and J 2 bases, with 17 bases left between them. This CDR3 comprises 17 residues. Germline-derived CDR1 and CDR2 are KGHDR and SFDVKD. The CDR3 DNA reads TGTGCCACCAGTGACCCCCATAGCGGTTCCCCCTACAATGAGCAGTTCTTC. It encodes CATSDPHSGSPYNEQFF.

This clonotype was observed a few times. V is TRBV20-1 and J is TRBJ2-1; no firm D call. The germline V gene has CDR1 DFQATT and CDR2 SNEGSKA (reference sequence). The CDR3 runs to 13 residues. Trimming left V 3 bases short and J 5 bases short, with 11 bases between. CDR3 bases: TGCAGTGCTAGTAAGGTTAACAACAATGAGCAGTTCTTC. Amino acid sequence: CSASKVNNNEQFF.

This clonotype was picked up many times. The chain combines TRBV6-1 with TRBJ2-3, with D perhaps TRBD2 (6 bases). The CDR3 covers 15 residues. In germline, CDR1 is MNHNS, CDR2 SASEGT. Trimming left V 2 bases short and J 7 bases short, with 16 bases between. In DNA, the CDR3 is TGTGCCAGCAGTGAAATTAGCGGCCGGGGGAATACGCAGTATTTT. Its protein is CASSEISGRGNTQYF.

J is TRBJ2-5 and V is TRBV4-3, with D perhaps matching TRBD2 (5 bases). With 3 bases removed from V and 5 bases from J, the gap between germline ends came to 10 bases. Per germline, CDR1 LGHNA and CDR2 YSLEER. The CDR3 length is 13 residues. CDR3 residues: CASSHGEGETQYF. The CDR3 DNA follows: TGCGCCAGCAGCCACGGAGAGGGTGAGACCCAGTACTTC.

This clonotype was seen ten or more times. The J gene is TRBJ2-2, the V gene TRBV28, with 10 bases lining up with TRBD1. The CDR3 is 16 residues long. Germline CDR1 MDHEN, CDR2 SYDVKM. V was clipped by 5 bases and J by 6 bases; unmatched bases: 9. The CDR3 sequence is CASSATLGTGAGELFF. The CDR3 DNA follows: TGTGCCAGCAGTGCCACCTTGGGGACAGGGGCCGGGGAGCTGTTTTTT.

Ten or more counts support this clonotype. The rearrangement uses TRBV7-9 and TRBJ1-4; D might be TRBD1 (5 bases). Between the trimmed V and J ends, which lost 2 bases and 7 bases, there was a span of 14 bases. The CDR3 has 15 amino acids. Germline V CDR1 and CDR2: SEHNR, FQNEAQ (reference sequence). The CDR3 DNA reads as TGTGCCAGCAGCTTACCCGGGCAGGGCGGTGAAAAACTGTTTTTT. Residues: CASSLPGQGGEKLFF.

This clonotype appeared a few times. The V call is TRBV7-9, the J call TRBJ2-7; 12 bases match TRBD1. CDR1 is SEHNR and CDR2 is FQNEAQ in the germline V gene (reference sequence). The CDR3 has 16 residues. The V and J ends lost 5 bases and 5 bases, in that order; junction bases with no gene match: 10. CDR3 DNA sequence: TGTGCCAGCAGCGGGATGTACGGGACAGGGGGCCACGAGCAGTACTTC. The encoded protein is CASSGMYGTGGHEQYF. The complete variable domain, with remaining parts taken from reference TRBV7-9 and TRBJ2-7, reads DTGVSQNPRHKITKRGQNVTFRCDPISEHNRLYWYRQTLGQGPEFLTYFQNEAQLEKSRLLSDRFSAERPKGSFSTLEIQRTEQGDSAMYLCASSGMYGTGGHEQYFGPGTRLTVT.

In this sample, this clonotype turned up once. This CDR3 reads CASSFPPGTPAGEKLFF. DNA of the CDR3: TGTGCCAGCAGTTTTCCCCCCGGGACACCGGCAGGGGAAAAACTGTTTTTT. The J gene is TRBJ1-4, the V gene TRBV27; D may be TRBD1 (6 bases). The CDR3 runs to 17 residues. The V end was cut by 3 bases, the J end by 8 bases, with 22 bases between. CDR1 is MNHEY and CDR2 is SMNVEV in the germline V gene (reference sequence).

This rearrangement joins TRBV27 to TRBJ2-3; 10 bases align to TRBD2. V lost 6 bases and J lost 6; bases outside the gene matches: 6. The CDR3 has 14 residues. CDR1 and CDR2 (germline): MNHEY, SMNVEV (reference sequence). The CDR3 sequence: CASSTSGMTDTQYF. The CDR3 DNA follows: TGTGCCAGCAGCACTAGCGGGATGACGGATACGCAGTATTTT.

This clonotype was detected a few times. The chain carries TRBV20-1 and TRBJ1-4; 8 nucleotides align to TRBD1. The length of the CDR3 is 14 residues. The V gene's germline CDR1 is DFQATT and CDR2 SNEGSKA (reference sequence). The trim removed 0 bases at V and 7 bases at J, leaving 4 bases unmatched. The CDR3 protein is CSARDRGRTEKLFF. The DNA for the CDR3 is TGCAGTGCTAGAGACAGGGGGCGGACTGAAAAACTGTTTTTT.

The gene calls are TRBV4-2 and TRBJ1-1; D is perhaps TRBD1 (6 bases). Trimming removed 0 bases at V and 0 bases at J, with 8 bases between. Germline V gene lookup returns CDR1 LGHNA and CDR2 YNFKEQ. This CDR3 is built from 15 residues. The CDR3 DNA reads TGTGCCAGCAGCCAAGATCAGGGGCTGAACACTGAAGCTTTCTTT. It specifies CASSQDQGLNTEAFF.